The 20 T cell receptor beta chains in this list originate from one sample, sequenced in a study of blood T cells in healthy people across ages. Then a second PCR, running about 6 to 12 cycles, was carried out with a sample-barcoded 5' primer and a J-beta primer mix. TCRdb processed the 5' RACE reads anew with MiXCR; each CDR3 protein has one entry. The sample lists roughly 1,500,000 distinct CDR3 sequences; 35% to 45% were seen once. Sequenced: blood. The receptor set was obtained from a woman younger than 30 in good health.

This clonotype occurred a few times. The chain joins TRBV5-6 to TRBJ2-1, with 11 positions matching TRBD2. Germline lookup yields CDR1 SGHDT and CDR2 YYEEEE. V shed 4 bases and J 4 bases; nucleotides not matched to a gene: 10. There are 17 residues in the CDR3. This CDR3 is CASSLMTLAGVYNEQFF. The DNA of the CDR3 is TGTGCCAGCAGCCTAATGACACTAGCGGGGGTTTACAATGAGCAGTTCTTC.

This clonotype was found a few times. The rearrangement links TRBV9 to TRBJ1-5, with D hard to call. Trimming took 2 bases from V and 3 from J, leaving 9 bases between them. This CDR3 is built from 14 residues. Germline lookup yields CDR1 SGDLS and CDR2 YYNGEE. The CDR3 DNA follows: TGTGCCAGCAGCGTCGGGCAGGACAATCAGCCCCAGCATTTT. It yields the protein CASSVGQDNQPQHF.

This clonotype has just a few counts. J is TRBJ2-4 and V is TRBV5-1, with 7 nucleotides matching TRBD2. The germline V gene has CDR1 SGHRS and CDR2 YFSETQ. The V segment lost 0 bases and the J segment 7 bases; nucleotides outside the gene matches: 7. The CDR3 extends over 15 amino acids. This chain's CDR3 is CASSLVRGVDNIQYF. The CDR3 coding sequence is TGCGCCAGCAGCTTGGTTCGGGGGGTGGATAACATTCAGTACTTC.

V and J are TRBV18 and TRBJ2-7; D not resolved. CDR3 length: 14 residues. Germline loops: CDR1 KGHSH, CDR2 LQKENI. Deletions cut 4 bases from V and 0 bases from J, with 10 bases between. Here the CDR3 DNA reads TGTGCCAGCTCACACAAGGAGAGCTCCTACGAGCAGTACTTC. Amino acid sequence: CASSHKESSYEQYF.

This clonotype was seen only a few times. The chain links TRBV4-1 to TRBJ1-2, with TRBD1 matching 9 bases. From germline, CDR1 is MGHRA and CDR2 YSYEKL. This CDR3 is 14 amino acids long. The J segment lost 7 bases and the V segment lost 3 bases, leaving 6 bases of the junction unmatched. The CDR3: CASSQEQGALGYTF. CDR3 nucleotide sequence: TGCGCCAGCAGCCAGGAACAGGGGGCGCTTGGCTACACCTTC.

This clonotype was observed a few times. The chain employs TRBV7-2 and TRBJ2-1; the D call may be TRBD1 or TRBD2 (5 bases each). The CDR3 is 16 amino acids. Trimming left V 5 bases short and J 0 bases short, with 14 bases between. The germline V gene encodes CDR1 SGHTA and CDR2 FQGNSA. The CDR3 region has the DNA TGTGCCAGCAGCCAGGCCGGGGCGAGCTCCTACAATGAGCAGTTCTTC. Its protein is CASSQAGASSYNEQFF.

V usage is TRBV10-3 and J usage is TRBJ2-5; the match to TRBD2 covers 11 bases. The CDR3 spans 15 residues. Germline CDR1 is ENHRY and CDR2 is SYGVKD. V dropped 4 bases and J dropped 0; count of bases not matched to a gene: 1. The CDR3, as DNA: TGTGCCATCAGTGGTAGCGGGAGGGACCAAGAGACCCAGTACTTC. It translates to CAISGSGRDQETQYF.

The V and J genes are TRBV19 and TRBJ2-1, with 14 nucleotides matching TRBD2. The DNA matches TRBJ2-7 better at its end, which makes the J call doubtful. There are 20 residues in the CDR3. The V gene's germline CDR1 is LNHDA and CDR2 SQIVND (reference sequence). The CDR3 nucleotides read TGTGCCAGTAGTATCTCCCCGGGGACTAGCGGGAGTGGGGCCTACAATGAGCAGTACTTC. Protein sequence: CASSISPGTSGSGAYNEQYF.

This clonotype was counted only a few times. This sequence joins TRBV6-5 and TRBJ2-7; D not resolved. CDR3 length equals 14 residues. Trimming took 5 bases from V and 9 from J, leaving 20 bases between them. Germline V gene lookup returns CDR1 MNHEY and CDR2 SVGAGI. The CDR3 nucleotides are TGTGCCAGCAGTGGTTCCCACCGAACTGACGGGCAGTACTTC. Translation gives CASSGSHRTDGQYF.

The chain couples TRBV6-1 to TRBJ2-7; TRBD2 matches 11 bases. J was trimmed by 5 bases and V by 5 bases; bases with no gene match: 17. CDR3 length: 18 residues. Germline CDR1 and CDR2: MNHNS and SASEGT. CDR3: CASSRPQGTSGNLDEQYF. The CDR3 DNA is TGTGCCAGCAGTCGACCCCAGGGGACTAGCGGTAACCTCGACGAGCAGTACTTC.

This clonotype was recorded at least ten times. J is TRBJ2-7 and V is TRBV6-6; 7 nucleotides line up with TRBD2. The CDR3 runs to 11 residues. The ends lost 10 bases at V and 7 bases at J; junction bases unmatched: 7. CDR1 and CDR2 (germline): MNHNY, SVGAGI (reference sequence). CDR3 DNA: TGTGCCACACAGAGCGGGAATGAGCAGTACTTC. This sequence encodes CATQSGNEQYF.

The rearrangement uses TRBV27 and TRBJ2-7, with D perhaps matching TRBD1 (5 bases). Germline CDR1 MNHEY, CDR2 SMNVEV (reference sequence). Trimming removed 6 bases from V and 1 base from J, with 13 bases in between. This CDR3 contains 14 residues. CDR3 DNA sequence: TGTGCCAGCAGGACCCTCTCAGGGTCCTACGAGCAGTACTTC. Amino acid sequence: CASRTLSGSYEQYF.

In this sample, this clonotype turned up many times. One end of the junction does not line up with germline, which may come from a read error. CDR3 coding DNA: TGTGCCAGCAGCTTAGAGAGAATGAACACTGAAGCTTTCTTT. This encodes CASSLERMNTEAFF. The J gene is TRBJ1-1, the V gene TRBV5-1, with D hard to call. Germline CDR1 is SGHRS and CDR2 is YFSETQ. This CDR3 has 14 residues.

V gene TRBV5-6 combines with J gene TRBJ2-4; weak D call: TRBD1 (6 bases). Matching the DNA end better, TRBJ2-7 makes the J call doubtful. The CDR3 covers 14 residues. Germline assignment: CDR1 SGHDT and CDR2 YYEEEE. This chain's CDR3 is CASRGETGYYEQYF. Written as DNA, the CDR3 is TGTGCCAGTAGGGGAGAGACAGGCTACTACGAGCAGTACTTC.

V is TRBV25-1 and J is TRBJ1-3; D not resolved. Trimming removed 2 bases at V and 0 bases at J, with 11 bases between. CDR1 and CDR2 from the germline V gene are MGHDK and SYGVNS. The CDR3 runs to 16 residues. CDR3 in amino acids: CASSEVSGNSGNTIYF. CDR3 DNA sequence: TGTGCCAGCAGTGAAGTTTCCGGGAACTCTGGAAACACCATATATTTT.

This clonotype was recorded a few times. The V gene is TRBV29-1, the J gene TRBJ1-5; the match to TRBD1 covers 9 bases. The germline CDR1 and CDR2 sequences are SQVTM and ANQGSEA. The CDR3 length is 18 residues. J gave up 0 bases and V 4 bases, and 13 bases lay outside the gene matches. In DNA, the CDR3 is TGCAGCGTTGTCCTCCCGGGACAGGGCGGATATAGCAATCAGCCCCAGCATTTT. This gives the protein CSVVLPGQGGYSNQPQHF.

This chain uses TRBV27 with TRBJ2-5, with 8 nucleotides matching TRBD1. CDR1 is MNHEY, CDR2 SMNVEV, per germline (reference sequence). This CDR3 is built from 16 residues. The junction had 7 bases not matched to a gene; V was cut back by 3 bases and J by 1 base. CDR3 protein: CASSLIRTGIQETQYF. CDR3 bases: TGTGCCAGCAGTTTGATAAGGACAGGGATCCAAGAGACCCAGTACTTC.

This chain joins TRBV20-1 and TRBJ2-1; 11 bases line up with TRBD2. V dropped 1 base and J dropped 4; count of bases not matched to a gene: 6. CDR3 size: 16 residues. In germline, CDR1 is DFQATT, CDR2 SNEGSKA (reference sequence). In DNA form, the CDR3 reads TGCAGTGCTAGAGGGGGACTAGCGGAGGGATACAATGAGCAGTTCTTC. Protein: CSARGGLAEGYNEQFF.

V is TRBV20-1 and J is TRBJ1-2; 7 nucleotides line up with TRBD1. This CDR3 region has 16 residues. CDR1 DFQATT and CDR2 SNEGSKA come from the germline V gene (reference sequence). The J segment lost 0 bases and the V segment lost 6 bases, leaving 13 bases of the junction unmatched. As DNA, the CDR3 is TGCAGTGCGCCTAGATTAACAGGGGACGCTAACTATGGCTACACCTTC. This codes for CSAPRLTGDANYGYTF.

This clonotype has only a few counts. The chain is built from TRBV7-9 and TRBJ2-5, with D hard to call. The V end lost 2 bases, the J end lost 2 bases, and 15 bases lay between the germline ends. CDR3 length: 16 amino acids. Germline lookup yields CDR1 SEHNR and CDR2 FQNEAQ (reference sequence). CDR3 region: CASSLPGRSTQETQYF. Written as DNA, the CDR3 is TGTGCCAGCAGCTTACCAGGCCGTTCGACTCAAGAGACCCAGTACTTC.